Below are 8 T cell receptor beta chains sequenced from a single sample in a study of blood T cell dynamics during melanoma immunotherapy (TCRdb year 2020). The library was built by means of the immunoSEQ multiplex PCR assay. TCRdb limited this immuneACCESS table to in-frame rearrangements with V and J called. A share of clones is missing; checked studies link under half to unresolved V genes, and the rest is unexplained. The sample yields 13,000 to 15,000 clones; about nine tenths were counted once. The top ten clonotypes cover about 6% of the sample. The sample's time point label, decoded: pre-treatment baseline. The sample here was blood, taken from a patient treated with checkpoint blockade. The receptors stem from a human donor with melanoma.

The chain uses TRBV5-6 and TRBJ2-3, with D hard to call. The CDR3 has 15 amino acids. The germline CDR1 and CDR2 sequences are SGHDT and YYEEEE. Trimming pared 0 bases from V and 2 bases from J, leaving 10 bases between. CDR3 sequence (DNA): TGTGCCAGCAGCTTGGGCCCTACCTCCACAGATACGCAGTATTTT. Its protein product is CASSLGPTSTDTQYF.

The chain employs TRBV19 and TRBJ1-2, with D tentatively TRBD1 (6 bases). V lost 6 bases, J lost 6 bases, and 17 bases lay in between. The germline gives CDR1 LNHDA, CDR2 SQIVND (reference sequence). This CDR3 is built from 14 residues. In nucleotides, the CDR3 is TGTGCCAGTAGCCAATACGGGGCAGGGGATGGCTACACCTTC. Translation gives CASSQYGAGDGYTF.

Written as DNA, the CDR3 is TGTGCCAGCAGCCCCTCGGGACAGGCTAGCACAGATACGCAGTATTTT. Protein product: CASSPSGQASTDTQYF. This rearrangement joins TRBV5-4 to TRBJ2-3; TRBD1 matches at 8 bases. Germline V gives CDR1 SGHNT, CDR2 YYREEE (reference sequence). The J segment lost 0 bases and the V segment lost 4 bases, leaving 7 bases of the junction unmatched. This CDR3 region has 16 residues.

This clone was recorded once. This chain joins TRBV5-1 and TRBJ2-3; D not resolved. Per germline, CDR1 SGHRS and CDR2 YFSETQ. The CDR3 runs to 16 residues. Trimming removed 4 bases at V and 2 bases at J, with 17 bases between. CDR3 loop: CASSPPRNEATDTQYF. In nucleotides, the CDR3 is TGCGCCAGCAGCCCGCCCCGAAATGAGGCCACAGATACGCAGTATTTT.

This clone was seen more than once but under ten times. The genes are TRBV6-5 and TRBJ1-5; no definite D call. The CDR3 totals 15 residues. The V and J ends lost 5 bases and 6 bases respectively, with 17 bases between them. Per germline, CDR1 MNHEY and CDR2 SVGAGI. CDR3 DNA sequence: TGTGCCAGCAGTCCGACGTTTGGCGTGGCTCAGCCCCAGCATTTT. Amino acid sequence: CASSPTFGVAQPQHF.

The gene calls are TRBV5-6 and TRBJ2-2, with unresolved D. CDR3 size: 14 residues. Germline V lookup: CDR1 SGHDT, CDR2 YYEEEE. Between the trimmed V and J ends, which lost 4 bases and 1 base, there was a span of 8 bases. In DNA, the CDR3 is TGTGCCAGCAGCGAGGCTATGAACACCGGGGAGCTGTTTTTT. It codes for CASSEAMNTGELFF.

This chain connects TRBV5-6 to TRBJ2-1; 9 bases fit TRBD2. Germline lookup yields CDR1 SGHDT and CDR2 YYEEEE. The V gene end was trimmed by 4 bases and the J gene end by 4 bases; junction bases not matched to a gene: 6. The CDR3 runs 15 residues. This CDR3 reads CASSGLAGSYNEQFF. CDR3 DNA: TGTGCCAGCAGCGGCCTAGCGGGGAGTTACAATGAGCAGTTCTTC.

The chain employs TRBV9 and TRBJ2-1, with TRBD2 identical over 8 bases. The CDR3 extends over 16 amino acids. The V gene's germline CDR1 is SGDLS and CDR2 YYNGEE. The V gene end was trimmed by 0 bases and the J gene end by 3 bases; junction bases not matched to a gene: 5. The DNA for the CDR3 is TGTGCCAGCAGCGTAGGGTCGGCGGGGGGCTACAATGAGCAGTTCTTC. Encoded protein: CASSVGSAGGYNEQFF. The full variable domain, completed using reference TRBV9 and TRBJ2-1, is DSGVTQTPKHLITATGQRVTLRCSPRSGDLSVYWYQQSLDQGLQFLIQYYNGEERAKGNILERFSAQQFPDLHSELNLSSLELGDSALYFCASSVGSAGGYNEQFFGPGTRLTVL.